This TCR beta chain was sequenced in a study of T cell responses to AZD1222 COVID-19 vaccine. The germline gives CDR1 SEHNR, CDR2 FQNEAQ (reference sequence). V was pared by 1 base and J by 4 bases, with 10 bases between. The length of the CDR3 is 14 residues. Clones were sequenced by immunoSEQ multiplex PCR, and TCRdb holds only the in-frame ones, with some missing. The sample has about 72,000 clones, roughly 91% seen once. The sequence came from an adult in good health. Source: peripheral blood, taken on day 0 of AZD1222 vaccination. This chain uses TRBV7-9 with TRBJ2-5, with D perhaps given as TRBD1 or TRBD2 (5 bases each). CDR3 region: CASSLGGALETQYF. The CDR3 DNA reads TGTGCCAGCAGCTTAGGAGGGGCACTAGAGACCCAGTACTTC.